The 25 T cell receptor beta chains presented below share a single source sample, sequenced in a study of T cells after yellow fever vaccination. TCRdb passed the 5' RACE reads through MiXCR, listing each CDR3 protein once. The table records 25,000 to 30,000 distinct CDR3 sequences, approximately 4.9% of them present only once. Sequencing used PBMCs, either bulk or a sorted T-cell subset (CD4+, CD8+, memory, or dextramer-sorted; not recorded which), obtained on the day of the yellow fever booster vaccination. The receptors derive from a man between 18 and 35 years old who received the YFV17D yellow fever vaccine.

This clonotype was detected only a few times. This chain uses TRBV15 with TRBJ1-4; D might be TRBD1 (6 bases). The germline V gene has CDR1 LNHNV and CDR2 YYDKDF (reference sequence). The V end lost 4 bases, the J end lost 2 bases, and 11 bases lay between the germline ends. The CDR3 runs to 15 residues. CDR3 loop: CATSTAGATNEKLFF. CDR3 coding DNA: TGTGCCACCAGCACAGCAGGGGCTACTAATGAAAAACTGTTTTTT.

The CDR3: CASQTLISDTQYF. The CDR3 DNA reads TGTGCCAGCCAAACCCTAATTTCAGATACGCAGTATTTT. The J gene is TRBJ2-3, the V gene TRBV7-2, with D unclear. There are 13 residues in the CDR3. Per germline, CDR1 SGHTA and CDR2 FQGNSA. V was trimmed by 8 bases and J by 4 bases, leaving 13 bases between them.

This clonotype was seen many times. The V gene is TRBV3-1, the J gene TRBJ2-5; 12 positions match TRBD2. J gave up 2 bases and V 5 bases, and 0 bases lay outside the gene matches. The CDR3 length is 14 residues. Per the germline V gene, CDR1 is LGHDT and CDR2 is YNNKEL (reference sequence). The CDR3 DNA follows: TGTGCCAGCAGCACTAGCGGGGGGCAAGAGACCCAGTACTTC. The encoded protein is CASSTSGGQETQYF.

The table lists this clonotype with a few counts. This chain connects TRBV9 to TRBJ2-7; D unresolved. Germline lookup yields CDR1 SGDLS and CDR2 YYNGEE. The CDR3 runs 14 residues. The germline V and J ends were trimmed by 0 bases and 3 bases, with 10 bases remaining between them. The CDR3 DNA reads as TGTGCCAGCAGCGTAGCCGGTCGAGACTACGAGCAGTACTTC. This codes for CASSVAGRDYEQYF.

This clonotype was counted at least ten times. This sequence joins TRBV7-9 and TRBJ1-5, with 8 bases aligning to TRBD1. Germline trimming cut 4 bases from V and 4 bases from J; bases unmatched to any gene: 6. The CDR3 is 15 amino acids. Germline V gene lookup returns CDR1 SEHNR and CDR2 FQNEAQ (reference sequence). CDR3 DNA sequence: TGTGCCAGCAGCTCCTTCGGACAGGGAAATCAGCCCCAGCATTTT. Translation: CASSSFGQGNQPQHF.

This clonotype was found many times. The chain recombines TRBV4-1 with TRBJ1-1; possibly TRBD1 for D (5 bases). The CDR3 contains 13 residues. Germline lookup yields CDR1 MGHRA and CDR2 YSYEKL. The germline V and J ends were trimmed by 1 base and 7 bases, with 10 bases remaining between them. CDR3 in DNA: TGCGCCAGCAGCCAAGTAGACAGAGATGAAGCTTTCTTT. This gives the protein CASSQVDRDEAFF.

This clonotype has ten or more counts. The V gene is TRBV28, the J gene TRBJ2-1; D may correspond to TRBD1 or TRBD2 (5 bases each). Trimming removed 4 bases at V and 0 bases at J, with 16 bases between. CDR3 length: 17 residues. Germline-derived CDR1 and CDR2 are MDHEN and SYDVKM. CDR3 sequence (DNA): TGTGCCAGCAGTTCCTCCGGGACCAGGCGCTCCTACAATGAGCAGTTCTTC. Its protein product is CASSSSGTRRSYNEQFF.

This clonotype showed up many times. The gene calls are TRBV3-2 and TRBJ2-7; the DNA was not compared with TRBD1, the D call given in the table. TRBV3-2 is noted as a pseudogene. The CDR3 contains 16 residues. The CDR3 reads CASSQDMAGLIVEQYF. CDR3 DNA: TGTGCCAGCAGCCAAGATATGGCGGGGCTCATAGTCGAGCAGTACTTC.

This clonotype occurred many times. V is TRBV10-3 and J is TRBJ2-1; 12 nucleotides match TRBD2. CDR1 is ENHRY and CDR2 is SYGVKD in the germline V gene. The V and J ends lost 0 bases and 0 bases, in that order; junction bases with no gene match: 6. CDR3 length: 19 residues. CDR3 DNA sequence: TGTGCCATCAGTGAGTCAAGGACTAGCGGGGCCAGCTCCTACAATGAGCAGTTCTTC. It is translated as CAISESRTSGASSYNEQFF.

This chain links TRBV4-2 with TRBJ2-3; TRBD2 matches at 8 bases. V lost 3 bases and J lost 1; bases outside the gene matches: 12. Germline V gives CDR1 LGHNA, CDR2 YNFKEQ. The CDR3 runs 18 residues. DNA for the CDR3: TGTGCCAGCAGCCAGGGGACCGGGACTAGTATCGGCACAGATACGCAGTATTTT. This encodes CASSQGTGTSIGTDTQYF.

This clonotype was recorded at least ten times. V usage is TRBV7-9 and J usage is TRBJ1-2; D possibly corresponds to TRBD1 (6 bases). Germline V gene data show CDR1 as SEHNR and CDR2 as FQNEAQ (reference sequence). V lost 2 bases, J lost 2 bases, and 9 bases lay in between. The CDR3 covers 14 residues. CDR3 sequence reads: CASSLTGSNYGYTF. The CDR3 coding sequence is TGTGCCAGCAGCTTAACAGGGTCCAACTATGGCTACACCTTC.

This clonotype was picked up many times. J is TRBJ1-1 and V is TRBV12-3 or TRBV12-4; D uncertain. The CDR3 has 12 amino acids. V was pared by 7 bases and J by 3 bases, with 9 bases between. The CDR3 DNA reads as TGTGCCAGCACCCAAGTGGACACTGAAGCTTTCTTT. It codes for CASTQVDTEAFF.

V and J are TRBV7-2 and TRBJ2-3; the match to TRBD1 covers 11 bases. The germline CDR1 and CDR2 sequences are SGHTA and FQGNSA. The V and J ends lost 3 bases and 1 base, in that order; junction bases with no gene match: 9. This CDR3 is built from 18 residues. The CDR3 coding sequence is TGTGCCAGCAGCTTGGGACAGGGGGATCCCCGGGGCACAGATACGCAGTATTTT. Translation gives CASSLGQGDPRGTDTQYF.

In this sample, this clonotype turned up many times. The CDR3 here is CASSLGSSGANVLTF. Here the CDR3 DNA reads TGTGCCAGCAGCCTCGGGAGCTCTGGGGCCAACGTCCTGACTTTC. The chain uses TRBV28 and TRBJ2-6; TRBD2 might be the D (6 bases). This CDR3 has 15 amino acids. The V end was cut by 6 bases, the J end by 0 bases, with 9 bases between. The V gene's germline CDR1 is MDHEN and CDR2 SYDVKM. The variable domain in full, with the rest retrieved from reference TRBV28 and TRBJ2-6, is DVKVTQSSRYLVKRTGEKVFLECVQDMDHENMFWYRQDPGLGLRLIYFSYDVKMKEKGDIPEGYSVSREKKERFSLILESASTNQTSMYLCASSLGSSGANVLTFGAGSRLTVL.

Many counts were recorded for this clonotype. The chain is built from TRBV4-3 and TRBJ2-5; perhaps TRBD2 as D (5 bases). With 1 base removed from V and 7 bases from J, the gap between germline ends came to 13 bases. CDR3 length equals 14 residues. In germline, CDR1 is LGHNA, CDR2 YSLEER. The CDR3 bases are TGCGCCAGCAGCCAAGGGAGGACCCGCGGGACCCAGTACTTC. Protein product: CASSQGRTRGTQYF.

This clonotype was seen ten or more times. V and J are TRBV7-2 and TRBJ2-1; 11 bases map to TRBD2. V was clipped by 6 bases and J by 2 bases; unmatched bases: 9. CDR1 and CDR2 from the germline V gene are SGHTA and FQGNSA. The CDR3 is 17 amino acids. The CDR3 DNA reads as TGTGCCAGCAGTCCAGGGGCGGGACTAGCGGCCTACAATGAGCAGTTCTTC. Translation: CASSPGAGLAAYNEQFF.

This clonotype was seen ten or more times. The chain employs TRBV20-1 and TRBJ2-3, with TRBD2 as a possible D gene (7 bases). This CDR3 region has 15 residues. Germline V gene lookup returns CDR1 DFQATT and CDR2 SNEGSKA (reference sequence). V was shortened by 2 bases and J by 4 bases, with 16 bases between the two germline ends. The CDR3 nucleotides read TGCAGTGCTAGAAGGGGGAGGGAGCGTCCAGATACGCAGTATTTT. It is translated as CSARRGRERPDTQYF.

This clonotype was picked up many times. The rearrangement uses TRBV7-8 and TRBJ2-7; TRBD1 aligns across 8 bases. The CDR3 runs to 15 residues. Per germline, CDR1 SGHVS and CDR2 FQNEAQ. V dropped 3 bases and J dropped 2; count of bases not matched to a gene: 6. The CDR3: CASSFGAQGAYEQYV. The CDR3 DNA sequence: TGTGCCAGCAGCTTCGGTGCACAGGGGGCCTACGAGCAGTACGTC.

The rearrangement joins TRBV5-5 to TRBJ1-2; 11 bases match TRBD1. The V gene's germline CDR1 is SGHKS and CDR2 YYEKEE (reference sequence). This CDR3 region has 15 residues. V was pared by 3 bases and J by 2 bases, with 3 bases of the junction left unmatched. CDR3 region: CASSWGQGGNYGYTF. The CDR3, as DNA: TGTGCCAGCAGCTGGGGACAGGGGGGAAACTATGGCTACACCTTC.

This clonotype was observed at least ten times. CDR3 in amino acids: CASSQFLSGQGEKLFF. CDR3 nucleotides: TGTGCCAGCAGCCAATTTTTGTCGGGACAGGGGGAAAAACTGTTTTTT. This chain links TRBV3-1 with TRBJ1-4; 10 positions match TRBD1. This CDR3 is 16 amino acids long. The ends lost 2 bases at V and 8 bases at J; junction bases unmatched: 8. CDR1 is LGHDT and CDR2 is YNNKEL in the germline V gene (reference sequence).

The sample holds many counts of this clonotype. This chain uses TRBV12-3 or TRBV12-4 with TRBJ2-2, with TRBD2 matching over 8 bases. After removal of 2 bases from V and 5 bases from J, the junction contained 16 bases not matched to a gene. The length of the CDR3 is 19 residues. The DNA for the CDR3 is TGTGCCAGCAGTTTAAGATTGTTGCGGGGGGCCCCTGGGACCGGGGAGCTGTTTTTT. Translated: CASSLRLLRGAPGTGELFF.

This clonotype has at least ten counts. The chain uses TRBV5-1 and TRBJ2-2; TRBD1 might be the D (6 bases). Germline V lookup: CDR1 SGHRS, CDR2 YFSETQ. This CDR3 is built from 16 residues. Between the trimmed V and J ends, which lost 4 bases and 1 base, there was a span of 14 bases. In DNA form, the CDR3 reads TGCGCCAGCAGCCCCACCCCGGACAGGAACACCGGGGAGCTGTTTTTT. Its protein is CASSPTPDRNTGELFF.

This clonotype was detected a few times. The V call is TRBV6-2 or TRBV6-3, the J call TRBJ2-3; D unclear. Between the trimmed V and J ends, which lost 6 bases and 6 bases, there was a span of 13 bases. Germline CDR1 MNHEY, CDR2 SVGEGT. This CDR3 region has 13 residues. As DNA, the CDR3 is TGTGCCAGCAGGGATTGGAGTTTGGATACGCAGTATTTT. Translated, it gives CASRDWSLDTQYF.

The chain uses TRBV5-1 and TRBJ2-3; D may correspond to TRBD1 or TRBD2 (5 bases each). Looked up from germline, CDR1 is SGHRS and CDR2 is YFSETQ. CDR3 length: 14 residues. Trimming left V 4 bases short and J 2 bases short, with 11 bases between. The CDR3 DNA sequence: TGCGCCAGCAGCCCGGGACGGATCACAGATACGCAGTATTTT. Translation: CASSPGRITDTQYF.

This clonotype showed up many times. This chain joins TRBV5-1 and TRBJ2-1, with D possibly TRBD2 on 6 matching bases. CDR1 is SGHRS and CDR2 is YFSETQ in the germline V gene. The CDR3 has 12 amino acids. Trimming shortened V by 7 bases and J by 6 bases, and 11 bases separated the two germline ends. The chain's CDR3 is CASGTQRNEQFF. The CDR3 DNA sequence: TGCGCCAGCGGGACTCAACGCAATGAGCAGTTCTTC. The whole variable domain, filled in from reference TRBV5-1 and TRBJ2-1, reads KAGVTQTPRYLIKTRGQQVTLSCSPISGHRSVSWYQQTPGQGLQFLFEYFSETQRNKGNFPGRFSGRQFSNSRSEMNVSTLELGDSALYLCASGTQRNEQFFGPGTRLTVL.